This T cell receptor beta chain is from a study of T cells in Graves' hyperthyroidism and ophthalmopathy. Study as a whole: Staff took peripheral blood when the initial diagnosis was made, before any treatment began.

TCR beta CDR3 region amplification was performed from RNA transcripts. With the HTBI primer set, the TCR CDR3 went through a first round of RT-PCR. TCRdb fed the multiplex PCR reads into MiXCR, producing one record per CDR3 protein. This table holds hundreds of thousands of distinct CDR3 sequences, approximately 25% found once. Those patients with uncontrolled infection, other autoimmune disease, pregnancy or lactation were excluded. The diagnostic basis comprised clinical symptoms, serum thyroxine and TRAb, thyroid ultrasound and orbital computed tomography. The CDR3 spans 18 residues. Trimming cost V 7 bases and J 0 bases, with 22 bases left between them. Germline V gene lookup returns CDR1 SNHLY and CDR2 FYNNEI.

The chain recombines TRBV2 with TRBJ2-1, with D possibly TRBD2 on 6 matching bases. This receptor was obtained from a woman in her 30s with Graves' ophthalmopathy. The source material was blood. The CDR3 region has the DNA TGTGCCAGCAAGAAGGAGGGGTCAATGCCAGGCTCCTACAATGAGCAGTTCTTC. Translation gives CASKKEGSMPGSYNEQFF.